The 9 T cell receptor beta chains presented below share a single source sample, sequenced in a study of blood T cell repertoires in COVID-19. The assay was immunoSEQ multiplex PCR, and TCRdb's table has in-frame clones only and misses some. The data show 150,000 to 200,000 clones, 76% seen once. Sequenced material: peripheral blood. Receptors originate from a woman in her 50s with active or convalescent COVID-19.

The sample holds a few counts of this clone. The gene calls are TRBV6-5 and TRBJ1-3, with a weak D call TRBD1 (6 bases). This CDR3 has 14 amino acids. Germline V CDR1 and CDR2: MNHEY, SVGAGI. Trimming took off 5 bases at V and 4 bases at J, with 12 bases between the two ends. CDR3 protein: CASSQSGTGNTIYF. For the CDR3, the DNA is TGTGCCAGCAGTCAATCCGGGACAGGAAACACCATATATTTT.

There are a few counts of this clone. The chain has TRBV19 and TRBJ1-1; D is unclear. CDR3 size: 11 residues. Germline lookup yields CDR1 LNHDA and CDR2 SQIVND (reference sequence). V was shortened by 3 bases and J by 6 bases, with 5 bases between the two germline ends. CDR3 sequence reads: CASSIRAEAFF. The CDR3 DNA is TGTGCCAGTAGTATTCGGGCTGAAGCTTTCTTT.

The sample holds one count of this clone. The chain carries TRBV5-6 and TRBJ2-3; TRBD1 matches 7 bases. CDR1 and CDR2 from the germline V gene are SGHDT and YYEEEE. The V and J ends lost 4 bases and 4 bases, in that order; junction bases with no gene match: 12. The CDR3 consists of 16 residues. The CDR3 loop is CASSPKPGQTPDTQYF. Written as DNA, the CDR3 is TGTGCCAGCAGCCCGAAGCCGGGACAGACCCCAGATACGCAGTATTTT.

The rearrangement uses TRBV19 and TRBJ1-3, with D possibly TRBD1 on 6 matching bases. V was shortened by 6 bases and J by 0 bases, with 12 bases between the two germline ends. Germline assignment: CDR1 LNHDA and CDR2 SQIVND (reference sequence). The CDR3 covers 15 residues. CDR3 bases: TGTGCCAGTAGCCGAGGGACAACCTCTGGAAACACCATATATTTT. It is translated as CASSRGTTSGNTIYF.

The chain couples TRBV5-6 to TRBJ1-4; D gene ambiguous. CDR3 length equals 12 residues. Germline loops: CDR1 SGHDT, CDR2 YYEEEE. The V end was cut by 0 bases, the J end by 8 bases, with 5 bases between. CDR3 residues: CASSLVGEKLFF. CDR3 bases: TGTGCCAGCAGCTTGGTCGGGGAAAAACTGTTTTTT.

The rearrangement joins TRBV20-1 to TRBJ2-3, with 13 positions matching TRBD2. Germline V CDR1 and CDR2: DFQATT, SNEGSKA (reference sequence). The CDR3 length is 16 residues. Trimming at V came to 3 bases and at J to 2 bases, leaving 5 bases not matched to a gene. CDR3 in DNA: TGCAGTGCTAGTTCCGGGACTAGCGGGGTCACAGATACGCAGTATTTT. Protein product: CSASSGTSGVTDTQYF.

J is TRBJ1-6 and V is TRBV18; perhaps TRBD1 as D (5 bases). The CDR3 length is 14 residues. Trimming stripped 0 bases from V and 10 bases from J, with 10 bases between. Germline CDR1 reads KGHSH; CDR2 reads LQKENI. The CDR3: CASSPPGPVSPLHF. The CDR3 DNA is TGTGCCAGCTCACCACCGGGGCCAGTCTCACCCCTCCACTTT.

The gene calls are TRBV5-4 and TRBJ2-2, with TRBD2 matching 7 bases. J was trimmed by 0 bases and V by 5 bases; bases with no gene match: 4. CDR3 length: 15 amino acids. Germline V gene lookup returns CDR1 SGHNT and CDR2 YYREEE (reference sequence). The DNA for the CDR3 is TGTGCCAGCAGTTCCCTAGCGGCGAACACCGGGGAGCTGTTTTTT. Encoded protein: CASSSLAANTGELFF.

This clone was detected only once. The V gene is TRBV4-3, the J gene TRBJ2-2; 10 bases agree with TRBD2. The germline V gene encodes CDR1 LGHNA and CDR2 YSLEER. The CDR3 covers 18 residues. V shed 0 bases, J shed 4 bases, and the junction held 8 bases outside the gene matches. The CDR3 coding sequence is TGCGCCAGCAGCCAAGAGTTCAAGCGGGGGGGTGGCACCGGGGAGCTGTTTTTT. Translation: CASSQEFKRGGGTGELFF.